The source of this TCR beta chain is a study of cytomegalovirus exposure and HLA in healthy donors (dated by TCRdb to about 2017). A note on the overall study: According to an earlier analysis of a few hundred of the donors, about 170 million T cells yielded over 100 million unique TCR beta sequences and less than 300 Gb of sequence data. Of the 350 to 450 genotyped donors, approximately 82% fell in the genetic ancestry cluster associated with self-reported Caucasian donors. Every discovery cohort repertoire had been produced on one sequencing platform. The study used immunosequencing to profile the T cell repertoires of approximately 640 subjects and linked those repertoires to cytomegalovirus serostatus. The study combined high-throughput TCR immunosequencing, statistical association of individual TCRs with disease status, and machine learning to predict cytomegalovirus infection status. To decide whether each TCR beta V gene segment behaved as functional or pseudogenic, an earlier analysis of approximately 600 of the donors relied on high-throughput TCR beta sequencing. Roughly 300 gigabases of sequencing data and around 80 million unique TCR sequences made up an early release that covered 640 HLA-typed donors. Across some 400 genotyped donors of the cohort, an average of approximately 200,000 unique TCR beta nucleotide sequences per donor were sequenced, and approximately 17% of those sequences were non-productive. The number of donors typed differed by locus, with about 620-630 for A, B, C, DRB1 and DQB1, around 520 for DQA1, about 610 for DPA1, and some 450 for DPB1. Rather than using new phenotypic data, the later analysis identified candidate immune exposures from TCR beta sequences and from how often those sequences occurred across donors. The study aimed to test whether signatures of past pathogen exposure could be identified by cataloging public T cell receptors. Four to six DR-DQ haplotypes were handled as single units for association and clustering, since linkage in the cohort was strong. To study patterns of TCR occurrence, a later analysis re-analyzed previously published TCR beta repertoires from just over 650 donors and added high-resolution HLA genotyping. A later genetic analysis used genome-wide SNP genotypes for about 65% of the roughly 700 donors, treating that subset as a discovery cohort. HLA typing covered class I and class II loci at four-digit resolution. Along with the approximately 600-subject first cohort, a separate validation cohort of about 110 different subjects was used. Donor age, sex, ethnicity and CMV serostatus were compiled together with the repertoire data. On the study overall, not on this receptor specifically: A cluster of highly shared sequence variants was judged likely to represent a technical artifact of the sequencing pipeline. A later analysis associated approximately 17,000 TCR beta sequences with specific HLA alleles at a false discovery rate of 0.05. Correlated functional status among segregating V segments might reflect linkage disequilibrium, but an unknown experimental factor could not be ruled out. Sequencing depth was assumed to be roughly uniform across donors in the presence/absence analyses, though that assumption may not hold. In a later analysis, HLA-associated TCR beta chains showed more clonal expansion and lower generation probabilities than non-associated chains that were equally common. Over 15 rarely observed V segments, including chromosome 9 orphons, were excluded from the earlier analysis of a few hundred of the donors because counts were too low. Across donors, most TCR sequences were observed very rarely, whereas some public TCRs were present in many individuals. The classifier was reported to diagnose cytomegalovirus status with high specificity and sensitivity in both the original and validation cohorts. A later genetic analysis reported fewer N-insertions in productive TCRs among donors in an Asian-associated ancestry cluster than the approximately 700-donor mean. The study listed over 150 TCR beta chains as associated with cytomegalovirus. In a later analysis, TCR association rates were found to vary across HLA loci, with the most associated TCRs seen for DRB1 alleles and the fewest for HLA-C alleles. Most CMV-associated TCR beta chains appeared to be HLA-restricted in a later analysis, and the HLA associations seemed to be driven largely by CMV exposure. An earlier analysis of 587 of the donors showed that most TCR beta V segments appeared in productive rearrangements either about 87% or about 30% of the time, which broadly matched IMGT annotations. This cohort had only TCR beta chains sequenced, and the lack of alpha or paired-chain data limited which features could be detected. A later analysis reported that several top co-occurrence clusters appeared linked to parvovirus B19, influenza, CMV and Epstein-Barr virus. A further reported finding was that TCR beta sequences accurately predicted the HLA-A and HLA-B alleles for most subjects in the first cohort. Assigning TCR associations to individual alleles was difficult when HLA alleles, especially DR and DQ, strongly co-occurred. Because the 87-base-pair reads could not distinguish some IMGT-functional V segments, including TRBV6-2 and TRBV6-3, those segments were excluded. A few of the identified cytomegalovirus-associated TCR beta chains were confirmed in vitro to be specific for cytomegalovirus antigens. The authors suggested that the approach could potentially be extended to other disease states and immunological phenotypes. For the cohort, immune exposure information was limited to CMV serostatus. Because HLA typing was missing for some donors at each locus, association tests included only the typed subset. In a later genetic analysis, a missense DCLRE1C variant was associated with V-gene and J-gene trimming of TCR beta chains, and the association was replicated in an independent cohort.

Spanning cysteine to phenylalanine, the CDR3 consists of 12 amino acids. Just CDR3 DNA is preserved here, 36 bases in frame from base 1. V has 5 bases trimmed and J has 7 bases trimmed; junction bases matching no gene number 5. The germline V gene supplies CDR1 MNHEY and CDR2 SVGAGI. The cohort was made up of approximately 670 healthy bone marrow donors. Cohort members were all nominally healthy when sampled, although unrecorded immune exposures were likely present. The donor tested CMV seronegative, placing the donor among the approximately 360 seronegative members of the cohort. A peripheral blood sample was provided by each donor, and peripheral blood mononuclear cells were used for TCR beta sequencing. The Qiagen DNeasy Blood Extraction Kit was used to extract genomic DNA from the blood cell samples. Receptor amplification or capture employed the immunoSEQ multiplex PCR assay. For the multiplex PCR, a mixture combining 60 forward primers for TCR Vbeta segments and 13 reverse primers for TCR Jbeta segments was used. A multiplex PCR assay on genomic DNA amplified the CDR3 region of rearranged TCR beta genes. The Illumina HiSeq System was used to sequence the amplified TCR beta libraries as 87-base-pair reads. From the authors' description of their analysis: In a later analysis, roughly 80 million unique TCR beta chains were counted across the 500 to 850 repertoires, and roughly 10 million of these chains were shared by at least two donors. Raw reads were error-corrected and collapsed into unique sequences by a nearest-neighbor algorithm in which closely related sequences were merged to remove PCR and sequencing errors. Alignment of CDR3 sequences to IMGT reference sequences was used to assign V, D and J gene segments. For a sequence to be retained, at least a six-nucleotide match to both a V gene segment and a J gene segment was required. A rearrangement counted as productive if the CDR3 had no stop codons and remained in frame with V and J, and every other rearrangement counted as non-productive. CDR3 was defined according to IMGT convention as the region running from the second conserved V-encoded cysteine to the conserved J-encoded phenylalanine. Sequences without an unambiguous match to a single V gene segment were excluded from the earlier analysis of about 600 of the donors. An earlier analysis of 587 of the donors called V segments functional above 56.7% productive rearrangements and segregating when the between-donor standard deviation exceeded 5%. A statistical classification framework was developed to diagnose cytomegalovirus status using the catalog of TCR beta chain sequences. In a later analysis, V and J genes were assigned by comparing TCR nucleotide sequences against IMGT/GENE-DB human TR gene sequences. The TCRdist pipeline was used in a later analysis to assign CDR3 sequences and most-parsimonious VDJ recombination scenarios. In a later analysis, each TCR beta chain was defined by its CDR3 amino acid sequence together with its V-gene family, and reads lacking a unique V-gene family were excluded. A later analysis removed 500 to 650 highly shared, low-generation-probability nucleotide sequences to deal with suspected cross-contamination and a sequencing artifact. A later analysis calculated a clonal expansion index for each public chain from normalized within-repertoire ranks of inferred template counts. In a later analysis, generation probabilities were computed using a VDJ recombination model fitted to out-of-frame rearrangements, and the results were checked against IGoR. In a later analysis, hypergeometric tests were used to score TCR-TCR, TCR-HLA and TCR-CMV co-occurrence, with a repertoire-size bias correction applied to TCR pairs. In a later analysis, false discovery rates were estimated by permuting HLA or CMV assignments 20 times. In a later analysis, co-occurring TCRs were grouped with DBSCAN, and TCRdist sequence similarity was added when clustering was performed within HLA-allele-positive subsets. Repertoires with fewer than 30,000 or more than 120,000 public chains, plus five repertoires with anomalous nucleotide sharing, were excluded from co-occurrence clustering. The table was pulled from immuneACCESS by TCRdb, which kept in-frame rearrangements only. Such tables lose some clones; where checked, under half of the loss comes from unresolved V genes, and the rest has no known cause. V, J and clone size reflect that table, while D and trimming were determined from the DNA. This sample has some 180,000 clones in its table, and about three quarters of those were observed once. Of the sample, more than 1.4% falls within the top ten clones.

As for this clone: What this receptor recognizes is not known. There are no base qualities to consult, and no much larger clone falls within one base.

The rearranged segments are TRBV6-5 and TRBJ2-7; 7 nucleotides in the junction match TRBD1. The sequenced sample was PBMCs. The TCR originated in a man between 18 and 35 years old in good health and CMV-seronegative. The base sequence is TGTGCCAGCAGTCGACAGGGAAAGGAGCAGTACTTC. This yields the protein CASSRQGKEQYF.